The clone carrying this T cell receptor beta chain was recorded once. The sample originates from a study of blood T cell repertoires in COVID-19. At the level of the study: Samples of COVID-19 (acute and convalescent) were obtained from the United States, Italy and Spain. In each case, the material was cDNA or gDNA derived from T cells, B-cell-depleted T cells, or PBMCs.

As originally analysed: Reference gene primer amplification in the assay estimated nucleated cell counts. Clones were sequenced by immunoSEQ multiplex PCR, and TCRdb holds only the in-frame ones, with some missing. The D gene and trimming were derived from the DNA, and the V and J assignments and clone size from that table. This table has fewer than 400,000 clones, around 86% appearing once. Germline trimming cut 4 bases from V and 4 bases from J; bases unmatched to any gene: 14. Germline CDR1 SGHTA, CDR2 FQGNSA. This CDR3 contains 17 residues. The chain uses TRBV7-2 and TRBJ1-1, with 8 bases aligning to TRBD1. This TCR derives from a man in his 60s who had recovered from COVID-19. Sequencing was performed on PBMCs or T cells enriched from blood (not recorded which). CDR3: CASSSRQGREFVTEAFF. The CDR3, as DNA: TGTGCCAGCAGCTCCCGACAGGGGAGAGAGTTCGTCACTGAAGCTTTCTTT.